Each of the 4 T cell receptor beta chains below was sequenced from the same sample in a study of beta chain features in type 1 diabetes. These receptors lack a known antigen. cDNA synthesis used the whole RNA isolate, giving expressed TCRB sequences. Assay used: immunoSEQ multiplex PCR; TCRdb lists only in-frame clones, some missing. This table has 100,000 to 150,000 clones, roughly a sixth appearing once. Study outcomes and limitations: Type 1 diabetes patients had TCRB CDR3s that were shorter (moderately but significantly so) in all four CD4+ subsets.

What was sequenced was central memory CD4+ T cells from blood. The receptors were sampled from a man aged 18 to 29 with type 1 diabetes.

The chain links TRBV5-4 to TRBJ1-2; perhaps TRBD1 as D (5 bases). The V gene's germline CDR1 is SGHNT and CDR2 YYREEE (reference sequence). This CDR3 is built from 14 residues. V lost 0 bases and J 2 bases, leaving 8 bases between the germline ends. CDR3: CASSLEAGNYGYTF. The CDR3 nucleotides read TGTGCCAGCAGCTTGGAGGCAGGGAACTATGGCTACACCTTC.

This sequence joins TRBV7-2 and TRBJ2-3; D unresolved. This CDR3 comprises 14 residues. Per the germline V gene, CDR1 is SGHTA and CDR2 is FQGNSA. V lost 1 base, J lost 9 bases, and 14 bases lay in between. The CDR3 DNA reads as TGTGCCAGCAGCTTAGGGGCGGACCCGGGCACGCAGTATTTT. It codes for CASSLGADPGTQYF. Full variable domain (remainder filled in from reference TRBV7-2 and TRBJ2-3): GAGVSQSPSNKVTEKGKDVELRCDPISGHTALYWYRQSLGQGLEFLIYFQGNSAPDKSGLPSDRFSAERTGGSVSTLTIQRTQQEDSAVYLCASSLGADPGTQYFGPGTRLTVL.

As for this clone: This may arise from a read error, as a much more abundant clone is one base away. The CDR3, as DNA: TGCGCCAGCAGCTTCGGGACAGGGGCCAGGGAGACTCAGTACTTC. Its protein product is CASSFGTGARETQYF. The gene calls are TRBV5-1 and TRBJ2-4, with TRBD1 identical over 10 bases. This CDR3 has 15 amino acids. V gave up 2 bases and J gave up 12 bases; unmatched junction bases: 11. CDR1 and CDR2 from the germline V gene are SGHRS and YFSETQ.

The chain joins TRBV7-9 to TRBJ1-1; 7 bases are shared with TRBD1. Germline V lookup: CDR1 SEHNR, CDR2 FQNEAQ (reference sequence). The CDR3 consists of 15 residues. The trim removed 4 bases at V and 5 bases at J, leaving 10 bases unmatched. CDR3 residues: CASSSFDRDGTEAFF. CDR3 coding DNA: TGTGCCAGCAGCTCCTTCGACAGGGATGGGACTGAAGCTTTCTTT.